These 29 T cell receptor beta chains originate from one sample sequenced in a study of shared clonotypes between healthy human individuals. Clones were read by immunoSEQ multiplex PCR, and TCRdb kept only the in-frame ones, dropping some. The sample has about 2.1 million clones, roughly 93% seen once. As defined, naive CD8 cells were CD45RO-negative and positively selected for CCR7, with terminally differentiated effector memory CD45RA+ cells excluded. Input material: naive CD8+ T cells from PBMCs. The receptors were gathered from a man aged 18 to 30 in good health. Some clones in this sample may be carry-over from other donors' samples.

The gene calls are TRBV7-9 and TRBJ2-5; 8 positions agree with TRBD1. The J segment lost 5 bases and the V segment lost 5 bases, leaving 13 bases of the junction unmatched. CDR1 is SEHNR, CDR2 FQNEAQ, per germline (reference sequence). The CDR3 is made up of 16 amino acids. The DNA for the CDR3 is TGTGCCAGCAGCGATTCCGACAGGGGTTTCGGGGAGACCCAGTACTTC. This codes for CASSDSDRGFGETQYF.

The chain joins TRBV27 to TRBJ2-1; D is unresolved. Germline lookup yields CDR1 MNHEY and CDR2 SMNVEV (reference sequence). The CDR3 length is 14 residues. V lost 3 bases, J lost 3 bases, and 9 bases lay in between. CDR3 nucleotide sequence: TGTGCCAGCAGTTTGCAGGTCCACTACAATGAGCAGTTCTTC. It is translated as CASSLQVHYNEQFF.

A note on this clone: Other DNA sequences in this specimen translate into the identical CDR3. CDR3 nucleotide sequence: TGTGCCAGCAGCTTATCTTCACAGCCCCAGCATTTT. Translated, it gives CASSLSSQPQHF. This chain uses TRBV7-9 with TRBJ1-5; D remains ambiguous. V was trimmed by 2 bases and J by 7 bases, leaving 6 bases between them. Germline V gene data show CDR1 as SEHNR and CDR2 as FQNEAQ (reference sequence). CDR3 length: 12 amino acids.

The chain couples TRBV28 to TRBJ1-2; D perhaps matches TRBD1 (6 bases). The CDR3 extends over 17 amino acids. V lost 3 bases to trimming and J lost 4 bases, with 21 bases between them. The V gene's germline CDR1 is MDHEN and CDR2 SYDVKM. CDR3: CASSFPGEGETVYGYTF. The CDR3, as DNA: TGTGCCAGCAGTTTCCCCGGCGAGGGGGAGACTGTCTATGGCTACACCTTC.

The chain employs TRBV11-2 and TRBJ2-3; D is possibly TRBD1 (6 bases). This CDR3 has 14 amino acids. V lost 4 bases and J lost 1, with 9 bases in between. Germline CDR1 is SGHAT and CDR2 is FQNNGV. Written as DNA, the CDR3 is TGTGCCAGCAGCTCCTGGACAGGCACAGATACGCAGTATTTT. It yields the protein CASSSWTGTDTQYF.

The chain joins TRBV7-2 to TRBJ2-7, with 7 bases matching TRBD2. The junction had 4 bases not matched to a gene; V was cut back by 3 bases and J by 2 bases. The CDR3 length is 14 residues. CDR1 is SGHTA and CDR2 is FQGNSA in the germline V gene. The CDR3 region has the DNA TGTGCCAGCAGCTTGGCTAGCGGTGCCTACGAGCAGTACTTC. Encoded protein: CASSLASGAYEQYF.

The chain employs TRBV9 and TRBJ2-2; 9 bases match TRBD1. The V segment lost 0 bases and the J segment 4 bases; nucleotides outside the gene matches: 1. This CDR3 is built from 15 residues. Germline-derived CDR1 and CDR2 are SGDLS and YYNGEE. CDR3: CASSVDRGPTGELFF. The CDR3 region has the DNA TGTGCCAGCAGCGTAGACAGGGGGCCCACCGGGGAGCTGTTTTTT.

There are a few counts of this clone. A read error may account for a junction end that differs from germline. The gene calls are TRBV30 and TRBJ1-1; no firm D call. The germline V gene has CDR1 GTSNPN and CDR2 SVGIG (reference sequence). The CDR3 runs to 8 residues. CDR3 region: CAWGFTCF. The CDR3 DNA reads as TGTGCCTGGGGATTCACCTGCTTT. Variable domain in full (rest from reference TRBV30 and TRBJ1-1): SQTIHQWPATLVQPVGSPLSLECTVEGTSNPNLYWYRQAAGRGLQLLFYSVGIGQISSEVPQNLSASRPQDRQFILSSKKLLLSDSGFYLCAWGFTCFGQGTRLTVV.

This chain joins TRBV27 and TRBJ2-3; 15 bases line up with TRBD2. V dropped 5 bases and J dropped 5; count of bases not matched to a gene: 8. The germline CDR1 and CDR2 sequences are MNHEY and SMNVEV (reference sequence). CDR3 length: 17 amino acids. CDR3 in DNA: TGTGCCAGCAGTCCCCTGGGACTAGCGGGAGGAGGAGATACGCAGTATTTT. Residues: CASSPLGLAGGGDTQYF.

The sample holds one count of this clone. This chain links TRBV10-1 with TRBJ2-7; D may be TRBD1 (6 bases). This CDR3 has 11 residues. The germline CDR1 and CDR2 sequences are WNHNN and SYGVQD (reference sequence). Trimming took off 7 bases at V and 9 bases at J, with 13 bases between the two ends. The CDR3: CASTLGHRQYF. The CDR3 DNA reads as TGCGCCAGCACCTTGGGACATCGGCAGTACTTC.

J is TRBJ2-7 and V is TRBV29-1; 12 bases match TRBD1. Trimming took 7 bases from V and 5 from J; bases not matched to a gene: 9. The CDR3 totals 14 residues. Germline-derived CDR1 and CDR2 are SQVTM and ANQGSEA. CDR3 sequence (DNA): TGCAGCGCCTGGCCTGGGACAGGGGGCCACGAGCAGTACTTC. This encodes CSAWPGTGGHEQYF.

The chain links TRBV15 to TRBJ2-2; D perhaps matches TRBD2 (6 bases). Trimming pared 1 base from V and 5 bases from J, leaving 8 bases between. The CDR3 loop spans 14 amino acids. Germline loops: CDR1 LNHNV, CDR2 YYDKDF (reference sequence). The CDR3 nucleotides are TGTGCCACCAGCAGAGCGGGAGCTACCGGGGAGCTGTTTTTT. It encodes CATSRAGATGELFF.

Comments on this clone: This CDR3 is also generated by other DNA sequences in the sample. CDR3 coding DNA: TGTGCCAGCAGCTTCAGCAACACTGAAGCTTTCTTT. This translates into CASSFSNTEAFF. This chain links TRBV7-9 with TRBJ1-1, with no clear D. This CDR3 region has 12 residues. Trimming removed 3 bases at V and 2 bases at J, with 4 bases between. The germline V gene has CDR1 SEHNR and CDR2 FQNEAQ (reference sequence). Full variable domain (outside the CDR3, taken from reference TRBV7-9 and TRBJ1-1): DTGVSQNPRHKITKRGQNVTFRCDPISEHNRLYWYRQTLGQGPEFLTYFQNEAQLEKSRLLSDRFSAERPKGSFSTLEIQRTEQGDSAMYLCASSFSNTEAFFGQGTRLTVV.

The CDR3: CASSVERGEETQYF. In DNA, the CDR3 is TGTGCCAGCAGCGTAGAGCGGGGTGAAGAGACCCAGTACTTC. V gene TRBV9 combines with J gene TRBJ2-5; 7 nucleotides agree with TRBD2. The CDR3 length is 14 residues. CDR1 and CDR2 (germline): SGDLS, YYNGEE. With 0 bases clipped from V and 3 bases from J, the junction kept 2 bases outside the gene matches.

The rearrangement uses TRBV28 and TRBJ1-2, with D unresolved. There are 18 residues in the CDR3. Germline lookup yields CDR1 MDHEN and CDR2 SYDVKM. The ends were cut back, 6 bases at V and 4 bases at J, with 27 bases in the middle. The CDR3 loop reads CASRTWENFYDSGYGYTF. In nucleotides, the CDR3 is TGTGCCAGCAGGACCTGGGAGAATTTTTATGATTCCGGCTATGGCTACACCTTC.

The rearrangement links TRBV27 to TRBJ2-1, with 14 positions matching TRBD2. From germline, CDR1 is MNHEY and CDR2 SMNVEV (reference sequence). The CDR3 totals 16 residues. V trimming: 6 bases; J trimming: 4 bases; junction bases outside the gene matches: 5. The CDR3 here is CASRGLAGDGYNEQFF. As DNA, the CDR3 is TGTGCCAGCAGGGGACTAGCGGGAGACGGGTACAATGAGCAGTTCTTC.

A word on this clone: The same CDR3 can be traced to other DNA sequences in this sample. V and J are TRBV12-5 and TRBJ1-1; D unclear. Trimming took 6 bases from V and 1 from J, leaving 9 bases between them. CDR3 length: 13 amino acids. Germline assignment: CDR1 LGHNT and CDR2 FRNRAP. Here the CDR3 reads CASGLAGNTEAFF. In DNA, the CDR3 is TGTGCTAGTGGGCTGGCAGGGAACACTGAAGCTTTCTTT.

The chain links TRBV27 to TRBJ2-1, with 9 positions matching TRBD2. Germline V CDR1 and CDR2: MNHEY, SMNVEV (reference sequence). The V segment lost 6 bases and the J segment 6 bases; nucleotides outside the gene matches: 12. The CDR3 covers 16 residues. The CDR3 region is CASSHPLAGVFNEQFF. The CDR3 DNA reads TGTGCCAGCAGCCACCCTTTAGCGGGAGTATTCAATGAGCAGTTCTTC.

This chain joins TRBV7-9 and TRBJ1-2, with 7 bases fitting TRBD1. The CDR3 length is 16 residues. Germline lookup yields CDR1 SEHNR and CDR2 FQNEAQ (reference sequence). V trimming: 4 bases; J trimming: 0 bases; junction bases outside the gene matches: 8. The CDR3 region has the DNA TGTGCCAGCAGCTATGGGACCACAGGGGCTAACTATGGCTACACCTTC. It translates to CASSYGTTGANYGYTF.

V gene TRBV7-9 combines with J gene TRBJ2-5, with D possibly TRBD2 on 5 matching bases. CDR1 is SEHNR, CDR2 FQNEAQ, per germline (reference sequence). The CDR3 is 16 amino acids. V lost 5 bases and J 8 bases, leaving 24 bases between the germline ends. The CDR3: CASSPGLDGLGETQYF. The CDR3 DNA reads TGTGCCAGCAGCCCCGGGTTGGACGGTTTGGGAGAAACCCAGTACTTC. Based on the CDR3 plus reference TRBV7-9 and TRBJ2-5, the full variable domain is DTGVSQNPRHKITKRGQNVTFRCDPISEHNRLYWYRQTLGQGPEFLTYFQNEAQLEKSRLLSDRFSAERPKGSFSTLEIQRTEQGDSAMYLCASSPGLDGLGETQYFGPGTRLLVL.

A single count supports this clone. The chain uses TRBV2 and TRBJ2-3; D not certain. This CDR3 is built from 16 residues. V was trimmed by 0 bases and J by 2 bases, leaving 12 bases between them. Looked up from germline, CDR1 is SNHLY and CDR2 is FYNNEI. CDR3 protein: CASSEALGWSTDTQYF. Here the CDR3 DNA reads TGTGCCAGCAGTGAAGCGCTTGGATGGTCCACAGATACGCAGTATTTT.

V gene TRBV29-1 combines with J gene TRBJ2-1, with D unresolved. This CDR3 spans 12 amino acids. Germline CDR1 and CDR2: SQVTM and ANQGSEA. V shed 8 bases and J shed 9 bases, with 17 bases lying between them. CDR3 in amino acids: CSCPKGSTEQFF. The CDR3 DNA follows: TGCAGCTGCCCTAAAGGGTCGACTGAGCAGTTCTTC.

This chain links TRBV19 with TRBJ2-3; D possibly matches TRBD1 or TRBD2 (5 bases each). V was clipped by 9 bases and J by 0 bases, with 16 bases between them. Germline CDR1 and CDR2: LNHDA and SQIVND (reference sequence). The CDR3 is 15 amino acids. This CDR3 reads CASRKAGSSTDTQYF. CDR3 nucleotides: TGTGCCAGCAGAAAAGCAGGGAGTAGCACAGATACGCAGTATTTT.

The chain recombines TRBV30 with TRBJ2-3; a possible D gene is TRBD1 (5 bases). Germline V gene sequence: CDR1 GTSNPN, CDR2 SVGIG (reference sequence). The CDR3 loop spans 12 amino acids. V was shortened by 3 bases and J by 9 bases, with 13 bases between the two germline ends. DNA for the CDR3: TGTGCCTGGAGGAATCCCCCAGGGACGCAGTATTTT. The encoded protein is CAWRNPPGTQYF.

The chain is built from TRBV10-2 and TRBJ2-7; D gene ambiguous. The CDR3 totals 13 residues. The V gene's germline CDR1 is WSHSY and CDR2 SAAADI. V was cut by 5 bases and J by 0 bases, with 8 bases left in between. CDR3 DNA: TGCGCCAGCAGTCCTTACGGCTCCTACGAGCAGTACTTC. Amino acids: CASSPYGSYEQYF.

Of note for this clone: At the DNA level, this CDR3 is encoded by other sequences in the same sample as well. The rearrangement joins TRBV27 to TRBJ1-1; D gene unclear. The V end was cut by 1 base, the J end by 1 base, with 7 bases between. This CDR3 has 14 amino acids. The germline V gene has CDR1 MNHEY and CDR2 SMNVEV (reference sequence). The CDR3 spells CASSLLGSNTEAFF. The DNA of the CDR3 is TGTGCCAGCAGTTTATTGGGGTCGAACACTGAAGCTTTCTTT.

The chain is built from TRBV27 and TRBJ2-1; D is possibly TRBD2 (5 bases). The CDR3 is 16 residues long. The V gene lost 3 bases and the J gene lost 7 bases, with 19 bases spanning the gap. Germline V lookup: CDR1 MNHEY, CDR2 SMNVEV (reference sequence). The CDR3 region is CASSFRPSKMENEQFF. The CDR3 coding sequence is TGTGCCAGCAGTTTCAGGCCTAGCAAGATGGAGAATGAGCAGTTCTTC.

A few counts support this clone. This CDR3 is also generated by other DNA sequences in the sample. This chain joins TRBV27 and TRBJ2-7; maybe TRBD1 (6 bases). This CDR3 region has 12 residues. Germline CDR1 is MNHEY and CDR2 is SMNVEV (reference sequence). With 5 bases removed from V and 3 bases from J, the gap between germline ends came to 8 bases. The CDR3 nucleotides are TGTGCCAGCAGTCCGACAGGCTACGAGCAGTACTTC. Amino acids: CASSPTGYEQYF.

The V call is TRBV9, the J call TRBJ2-7; 11 bases match TRBD1. After removal of 3 bases from V and 6 bases from J, the junction contained 5 bases not matched to a gene. This CDR3 is 14 amino acids long. Germline V gene lookup returns CDR1 SGDLS and CDR2 YYNGEE. In DNA form, the CDR3 reads TGTGCCAGCAGCGGAACCGGGACAGGGGGCGAGCAGTACTTC. Translated, it gives CASSGTGTGGEQYF.